This entry lists 12 T cell receptor beta chains sequenced from one sample in a study of CD8+ T cells in alopecia areata. Following extraction, RNA underwent reverse transcription to cDNA, which served as the sequencing template. Here immunoSEQ multiplex PCR was the method, and the copy in TCRdb shows in-frame clones only, minus some. The table lists about 120,000 clones, around 56% of them singletons. Specified treatment: oral pan-JAK inhibitor, 5-10 mg twice daily. The sequencing used CD4+ T cells sorted from blood, collected at week 4, from a patient treated with tofacitinib. The receptors stem from a human donor with alopecia areata.

Ten or more counts support this clone. Other DNA sequences of this sample code for an identical CDR3. The V and J genes are TRBV7-2 and TRBJ1-1; TRBD1 might be the D (5 bases). CDR1 is SGHTA, CDR2 FQGNSA, per germline. The CDR3 is 14 residues long. V was trimmed by 5 bases and J by 1 base, leaving 11 bases between them. The CDR3 nucleotides read TGTGCCAGCAGCCCTCGGGGGGGGAACACTGAAGCTTTCTTT. Its protein product is CASSPRGGNTEAFF.

This clone was seen only a few times. This sequence joins TRBV5-1 and TRBJ2-1; D uncertain. The V end lost 0 bases, the J end lost 6 bases, and 10 bases lay between the germline ends. The CDR3 contains 14 residues. Germline V CDR1 and CDR2: SGHRS, YFSETQ. The CDR3 nucleotides are TGCGCCAGCAGCTTGGAAAGGAATGTCAATGAGCAGTTCTTC. It is translated as CASSLERNVNEQFF.

The chain carries TRBV5-6 and TRBJ1-2; 7 bases align to TRBD1. Unmatched junction bases numbered 12, after V lost 0 bases and J lost 7 bases. This CDR3 spans 16 amino acids. CDR1 and CDR2 from the germline V gene are SGHDT and YYEEEE. The DNA for the CDR3 is TGTGCCAGCAGCTTGGGCCTAAATTACAGGGGCGGTGGCTACACCTTC. Amino acids: CASSLGLNYRGGGYTF.

This clone has more than one count but fewer than ten. The genes are TRBV5-1 and TRBJ2-2; D gene ambiguous. The CDR3 spans 13 residues. Per germline, CDR1 SGHRS and CDR2 YFSETQ. Trimming took off 0 bases at V and 5 bases at J, with 5 bases between the two ends. The CDR3 is CASSLDVTGELFF. CDR3 coding DNA: TGCGCCAGCAGCTTGGACGTGACCGGGGAGCTGTTTTTT.

The V gene is TRBV29-1, the J gene TRBJ2-1, with D perhaps TRBD1 (6 bases). Trimming cost V 2 bases and J 15 bases, with 20 bases left between them. The CDR3 is 13 amino acids. Germline-derived CDR1 and CDR2 are SQVTM and ANQGSEA. Written as DNA, the CDR3 is TGCAGCGTTGAATTGATTTTAGTGGCAGGGGCGTTCTTC. Encoded protein: CSVELILVAGAFF.

The chain couples TRBV11-2 to TRBJ2-7; 9 nucleotides align to TRBD2. Germline CDR1 SGHAT, CDR2 FQNNGV. The V gene end was trimmed by 5 bases and the J gene end by 4 bases; junction bases not matched to a gene: 6. The CDR3 loop spans 14 amino acids. CDR3 in amino acids: CASSRGREGYEQYF. The CDR3 DNA sequence: TGTGCCAGCAGCCGGGGGCGGGAGGGGTACGAGCAGTACTTC.

V gene TRBV6-5 combines with J gene TRBJ2-3; weak D call: TRBD2 (6 bases). V was clipped by 11 bases and J by 2 bases, with 11 bases between them. This CDR3 has 12 residues. Germline assignment: CDR1 MNHEY and CDR2 SVGAGI. The DNA for the CDR3 is TGTGCCTCGCGGGGAACCACAGATACGCAGTATTTT. This gives the protein CASRGTTDTQYF.

The chain couples TRBV5-1 to TRBJ2-2, with D unresolved. Germline CDR1 reads SGHRS; CDR2 reads YFSETQ. Trimming removed 0 bases at V and 7 bases at J, with 10 bases between. The CDR3 extends over 14 amino acids. CDR3 protein: CASSLADHGGELFF. The CDR3, as DNA: TGCGCCAGCAGCTTGGCCGACCATGGCGGGGAGCTGTTTTTT.

V and J are TRBV5-1 and TRBJ2-7; the D is unclear. The germline V gene encodes CDR1 SGHRS and CDR2 YFSETQ. There are 12 residues in the CDR3. Trimming left V 4 bases short and J 4 bases short, with 9 bases between. DNA of the CDR3: TGCGCCAGCAGCAACCCATCTTACGAGCAGTACTTC. It translates to CASSNPSYEQYF.

The V call is TRBV5-1, the J call TRBJ1-2; D gene ambiguous. Germline V gene sequence: CDR1 SGHRS, CDR2 YFSETQ. The V end was cut by 4 bases, the J end by 4 bases, with 14 bases between. This CDR3 contains 14 residues. The CDR3 DNA follows: TGCGCCAGCAGCCAGACGGATGCTCGCTATGGCTACACCTTC. Translation gives CASSQTDARYGYTF.

On this clone itself: A junction end diverges from the germline sequence, so it may reflect a read error. The chain is built from TRBV11-1 and TRBJ2-2; 12 positions match TRBD2. Germline lookup yields CDR1 SGHAT and CDR2 FQDESV (reference sequence). The CDR3 contains 16 residues. The CDR3 DNA follows: TGTGCCAGCAGCCTAGCGGGAGGGCCGAACACCGGGGAGCTGTTTTTT. This gives the protein CASSLAGGPNTGELFF. The full variable domain, rest sourced from reference TRBV11-1 and TRBJ2-2, is EAEVAQSPRYKITEKSQAVAFWCDPISGHATLYWYRQILGQGPELLVQFQDESVVDDSQLPKDRFSAERLKGVDSTLKIQPAELGDSAMYLCASSLAGGPNTGELFFGEGSRLTVL.

V usage is TRBV20-1 and J usage is TRBJ2-5; no clear D. There are 10 residues in the CDR3. Germline lookup yields CDR1 DFQATT and CDR2 SNEGSKA (reference sequence). The V and J ends lost 2 bases and 3 bases respectively, with 1 base between them. The DNA of the CDR3 is TGCAGTGCTAGAAAAGAGACCCAGTACTTC. Translating it yields CSARKETQYF.